These 30 T cell receptor beta chains originate from one sample sequenced in a study of CXCR3-negative and CXCR3-positive naive CD8 T cells. Libraries of TRB cDNA were made by 5' RACE and carried UMIs. TCRdb reworked the 5' RACE reads into one entry per CDR3 protein, no DNA. The sample includes fewer than 80,000 distinct CDR3 sequences. Source material: naive CXCR3- CD8+ T cells from blood. Documented subset: CD45RO-CCR7+CD27+CD95- naive CD8+ T cells lacking CXCR3 (TNR3-). The receptors come from a human donor in good health. Some clones in this sample may be carry-over from other donors' samples.

J is TRBJ2-1 and V is TRBV29-1; TCRdb's D call, TRBD1, is unchecked because there is no DNA. The length of the CDR3 is 12 residues. The V gene's germline CDR1 is SQVTM and CDR2 ANQGSEA. The CDR3 spells CSVDERGNEQFF.

The rearrangement uses TRBV29-1 and TRBJ1-2; the TCRdb call, TRBD1, lacks DNA for checking. CDR1 is SQVTM, CDR2 ANQGSEA, per germline. The CDR3 extends over 11 amino acids. CDR3 amino acids: CSVNRDYGYTF.

The chain carries TRBV12-2 and TRBJ1-2; TCRdb selects TRBD1, and the lack of DNA leaves this call unchecked. TRBV12-2 is noted as a pseudogene. This CDR3 contains 19 residues. The CDR3 loop reads CASRLIIVVPQGRSYGYTF.

This chain uses TRBV7-6 with TRBJ2-7; no DNA is available, so the TRBD2 call from TCRdb remains unchecked. The CDR3 covers 17 residues. CDR1 and CDR2 (germline): SGHVS, FNYEAQ. The CDR3 reads CASSLSVLAGGQYEQYF.

The chain joins TRBV15 to TRBJ2-1; as DNA is missing, the TRBD1 call by TCRdb cannot be tested. CDR1 is LNHNV and CDR2 is YYDKDF in the germline V gene (reference sequence). The CDR3 contains 14 residues. The CDR3 region is CATNGFGEQGEQFF. The full variable domain, in which reference TRBV15 and TRBJ2-1 provide the parts outside the CDR3, is DAMVIQNPRYQVTQFGKPVTLSCSQTLNHNVMYWYQQKSSQAPKLLFHYYDKDFNNEADTPDNFQSRRPNTSFCFLDIRSPGLGDTAMYLCATNGFGEQGEQFFGPGTRLTVL.

The V call is TRBV3-1, the J call TRBJ2-1; no DNA is available, so the TRBD2 call from TCRdb remains unchecked. CDR1 LGHDT and CDR2 YNNKEL come from the germline V gene (reference sequence). The CDR3 is made up of 15 amino acids. The CDR3 loop reads CASSPGLADYNEQFF.

The V call is TRBV29-1, the J call TRBJ2-2; TCRdb names TRBD1, which stays unverified in the absence of DNA. Germline values: CDR1 SQVTM, CDR2 ANQGSEA. The CDR3 runs to 12 residues. The CDR3 loop is CSVETGSGELFF.

This chain links TRBV4-3 with TRBJ2-7; TCRdb's D gene call, TRBD1, goes unchecked for lack of DNA. Germline CDR1 and CDR2: LGHNA and YSLEER. The CDR3 covers 15 residues. The CDR3: CASSQDQGRRYEQYF.

The genes are TRBV2 and TRBJ2-7. The CDR3 loop spans 14 amino acids. Germline V lookup: CDR1 SNHLY, CDR2 FYNNEI. CDR3 sequence: CASSERGSVYEQYF.

The rearrangement joins TRBV7-3 to TRBJ2-1; with no DNA, the TCRdb D assignment of TRBD1 cannot be verified. Germline V gives CDR1 SGHTA, CDR2 FQGTGA. This CDR3 spans 16 amino acids. CDR3 loop: CASSSQRGPSYNEQFF. Full variable domain (outside the CDR3, taken from reference TRBV7-3 and TRBJ2-1): GAGVSQTPSNKVTEKGKYVELRCDPISGHTALYWYRQSLGQGPEFLIYFQGTGAADDSGLPNDRFFAVRPEGSVSTLKIQRTERGDSAVYLCASSSQRGPSYNEQFFGPGTRLTVL.

This chain joins TRBV29-1 and TRBJ2-6; TCRdb's D call of TRBD1 is untestable without DNA. The CDR3 sequence is 17 residues long. The germline V gene encodes CDR1 SQVTM and CDR2 ANQGSEA. CDR3 residues: CSVGGRDSFSGANVLTF.

The V gene is TRBV19, the J gene TRBJ2-7. Germline lookup yields CDR1 LNHDA and CDR2 SQIVND (reference sequence). The CDR3 runs to 12 residues. CDR3 region: CASSISTYEQYF.

This sequence joins TRBV18 and TRBJ2-5; no DNA is available, so the TRBD1 call from TCRdb remains unchecked. The germline CDR1 and CDR2 sequences are KGHSH and LQKENI. This CDR3 contains 16 residues. CDR3 protein: CASSPPIDRVQETQYF. The complete variable domain, with remaining parts taken from reference TRBV18 and TRBJ2-5, reads NAGVMQNPRHLVRRRGQEARLRCSPMKGHSHVYWYRQLPEEGLKFMVYLQKENIIDESGMPKERFSAEFPKEGPSILRIQQVVRGDSAAYFCASSPPIDRVQETQYFGPGTRLLVL.

The rearrangement uses TRBV7-9 and TRBJ2-7. This CDR3 has 13 amino acids. The V gene's germline CDR1 is SEHNR and CDR2 FQNEAQ (reference sequence). The CDR3 region is CASSPSGDYEQYF.

The CDR3 sequence is CASWDRGRLNNEQFF. This rearrangement joins TRBV5-1 to TRBJ2-1; TCRdb gives TRBD1 as the D gene, but with no DNA this cannot be confirmed. The CDR3 consists of 15 residues. Per germline, CDR1 SGHRS and CDR2 YFSETQ.

The rearrangement links TRBV5-5 to TRBJ2-7. The length of the CDR3 is 14 residues. Per the germline V gene, CDR1 is SGHKS and CDR2 is YYEKEE (reference sequence). The CDR3 loop reads CASSLIIGFHEQYF.

The chain combines TRBV4-3 with TRBJ2-2. Per germline, CDR1 LGHNA and CDR2 YSLEER. The CDR3 spans 13 residues. The CDR3: CASSHGETGELFF.

The J gene is TRBJ2-5, the V gene TRBV20-1. Per germline, CDR1 DFQATT and CDR2 SNEGSKA (reference sequence). There are 13 residues in the CDR3. The chain's CDR3 is CSARGGKAETQYF.

The rearrangement joins TRBV2 to TRBJ2-1; TCRdb picks TRBD1, but there is no DNA to check that call. The V gene's germline CDR1 is SNHLY and CDR2 FYNNEI. The CDR3 runs 15 residues. The chain's CDR3 is CASSGQGGSYNEQFF.

The chain carries TRBV7-9 and TRBJ2-5; the D gene TCRdb calls, TRBD2, cannot be checked with no DNA. The CDR3 is 15 residues long. CDR1 is SEHNR, CDR2 FQNEAQ, per germline (reference sequence). CDR3 loop: CASSSPGTIQETQYF.

This rearrangement joins TRBV5-1 to TRBJ2-7; TCRdb names TRBD2, which stays unverified in the absence of DNA. The CDR3 is 14 amino acids. Germline CDR1 is SGHRS and CDR2 is YFSETQ. The CDR3 loop reads CASSPAGASYEQYF. The full variable domain, its missing parts supplied by reference TRBV5-1 and TRBJ2-7, is KAGVTQTPRYLIKTRGQQVTLSCSPISGHRSVSWYQQTPGQGLQFLFEYFSETQRNKGNFPGRFSGRQFSNSRSEMNVSTLELGDSALYLCASSPAGASYEQYFGPGTRLTVT.

This sequence joins TRBV29-1 and TRBJ2-7; TCRdb names TRBD2, which stays unverified in the absence of DNA. CDR3 length: 14 amino acids. Per germline, CDR1 SQVTM and CDR2 ANQGSEA. CDR3 sequence: CSVEKGTDSYEQYF.

The chain couples TRBV12-3 or TRBV12-4 to TRBJ2-1; TCRdb proposes TRBD2, but this gene call is untestable without DNA. The CDR3 spans 16 residues. The CDR3 here is CATARNTRAADNEQFF.

The chain couples TRBV12-3 or TRBV12-4 to TRBJ2-1. This CDR3 region has 14 residues. CDR3: CASSLGPRRYEQFF.

The CDR3 protein is CASSATSGQDYEQYF. The V gene is TRBV5-1, the J gene TRBJ2-7; TCRdb proposes TRBD2, but this gene call is untestable without DNA. The CDR3 runs to 15 residues. The germline gives CDR1 SGHRS, CDR2 YFSETQ.

The chain carries TRBV29-1 and TRBJ1-2; TCRdb picks TRBD1, but there is no DNA to check that call. Germline V gene sequence: CDR1 SQVTM, CDR2 ANQGSEA. CDR3 length: 13 amino acids. The CDR3 loop reads CSVLQQGAWGYTF.

CDR3 residues: CASSLHEISYGYTF. V usage is TRBV7-9 and J usage is TRBJ1-2. Per the germline V gene, CDR1 is SEHNR and CDR2 is FQNEAQ (reference sequence). CDR3 length: 14 residues.

The CDR3 here is CSLQGSRAGEQFF. The rearrangement uses TRBV29-1 and TRBJ2-1; no DNA is available, so the TRBD1 call from TCRdb remains unchecked. The CDR3 consists of 13 residues. Germline assignment: CDR1 SQVTM and CDR2 ANQGSEA.

The chain combines TRBV6-5 with TRBJ1-1. Per the germline V gene, CDR1 is MNHEY and CDR2 is SVGAGI. The CDR3 extends over 15 amino acids. The CDR3 is CASSYSGPGNTEAFF.

The chain has TRBV29-1 and TRBJ2-7; TCRdb indicates TRBD2, and absent DNA this call remains unverified. CDR1 is SQVTM, CDR2 ANQGSEA, per germline. The CDR3 sequence is 12 residues long. CDR3 region: CSVSPGSYEQYF.